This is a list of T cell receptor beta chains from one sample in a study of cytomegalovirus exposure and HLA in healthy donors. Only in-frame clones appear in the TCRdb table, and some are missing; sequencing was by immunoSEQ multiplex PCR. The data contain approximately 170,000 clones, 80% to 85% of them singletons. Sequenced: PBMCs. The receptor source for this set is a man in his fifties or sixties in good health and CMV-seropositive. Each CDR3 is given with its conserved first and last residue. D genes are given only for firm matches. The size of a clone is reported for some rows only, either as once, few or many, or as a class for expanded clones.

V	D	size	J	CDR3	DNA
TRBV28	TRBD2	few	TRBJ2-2	CASSRTSGGFTGELFF	TGTGCCAGCAGCCGGACTAGCGGGGGGTTCACCGGGGAGCTGTTTTTT
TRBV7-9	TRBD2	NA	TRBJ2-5	CASSLVAGVETQYF	TGTGCCAGCAGCTTAGTTGCGGGGGTGGAGACCCAGTACTTC
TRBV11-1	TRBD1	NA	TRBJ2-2	CASSLGTGEVGELFF	TGTGCCAGCAGCCTCGGGACAGGGGAGGTCGGGGAGCTGTTTTTT
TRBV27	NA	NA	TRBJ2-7	CASSFTGVSSYEQYF	TGTGCCAGCAGTTTTACCGGGGTGAGCTCCTACGAGCAGTACTTC
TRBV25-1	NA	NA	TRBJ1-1	CASSEGVGHLNTEAFF	TGTGCCAGCAGTGAAGGGGTTGGACATCTAAACACTGAAGCTTTCTTT
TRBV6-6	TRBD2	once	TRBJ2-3	CASSYGGLANTDTQYF	TGTGCCAGCAGTTACGGCGGACTAGCCAACACAGATACGCAGTATTTT
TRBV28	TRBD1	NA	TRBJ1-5	CASSWDRGVTGNQPQHF	TGTGCCAGCAGTTGGGACAGGGGAGTTACGGGCAATCAGCCCCAGCATTTT
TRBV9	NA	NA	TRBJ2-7	CASSVGGPGGYEQYF	TGTGCCAGCAGCGTAGGGGGCCCCGGAGGGTACGAGCAGTACTTC
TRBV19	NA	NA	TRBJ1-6	CASREDSSYNSPLHF	TGTGCCAGTAGGGAAGACAGCTCCTATAATTCACCCCTCCACTTT
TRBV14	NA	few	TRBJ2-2	CASSQVFSTGELFF	TGTGCCAGCAGCCAAGTCTTCTCCACCGGGGAGCTGTTTTTT
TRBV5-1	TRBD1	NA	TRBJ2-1	CASSLGQGKFF	TGCGCCAGCAGCTTAGGACAGGGGAAGTTCTTC
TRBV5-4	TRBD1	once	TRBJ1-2	CASSSRGRYGYTF	TGTGCCAGCAGCTCCAGGGGGCGGTATGGCTACACCTTC
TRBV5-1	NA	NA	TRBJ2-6	CASSLQGAGANVLTF	TGCGCCAGCAGCTTACAAGGGGCCGGGGCCAACGTCCTGACTTTC
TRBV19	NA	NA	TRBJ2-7	CASSIVGYGDLRAYEQYF	TGTGCCAGTAGTATAGTGGGATACGGGGATCTAAGGGCCTACGAGCAGTACTTC
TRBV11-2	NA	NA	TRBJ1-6	CASSNESPLHF	TGTGCCAGCAGTAACGAGTCACCCCTCCACTTT
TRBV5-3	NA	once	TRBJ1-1	CARRMDSMNTEAFF	TGTGCCAGAAGGATGGACAGCATGAACACTGAAGCTTTCTTT
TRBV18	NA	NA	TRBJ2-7	CASSPTLGGMSSSYEQYF	TGTGCCAGCTCACCGACCCTAGGGGGAATGAGTAGTTCCTACGAGCAGTACTTC
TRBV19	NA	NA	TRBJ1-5	CASSIDWAQGVKGPQHF	TGTGCCAGTAGTATAGACTGGGCACAGGGCGTGAAGGGGCCCCAGCATTTT
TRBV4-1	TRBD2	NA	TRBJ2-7	CASSHSGTSGTEQYF	TGCGCCAGCAGCCACTCCGGGACTAGCGGGACCGAGCAGTACTTC
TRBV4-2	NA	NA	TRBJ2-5	CASSQRQHQETQYF	TGTGCCAGCAGCCAAAGACAGCACCAAGAGACCCAGTACTTC
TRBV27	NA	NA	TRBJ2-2	CASSYPRTGELFF	TGTGCCAGCAGTTATCCGAGGACCGGGGAGCTGTTTTTT
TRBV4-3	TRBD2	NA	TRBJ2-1	CASSRRAGTNNEQFF	TGCGCCAGCAGCCGCCGAGCGGGAACTAACAATGAGCAGTTCTTC
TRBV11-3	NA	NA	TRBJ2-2	CASSSHRDPGELFF	TGTGCCAGCAGCTCCCACAGGGATCCCGGGGAGCTGTTTTTT
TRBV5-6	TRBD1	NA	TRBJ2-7	CASSGYRGQAYEQYF	TGTGCCAGCAGCGGGTACAGGGGCCAAGCCTACGAGCAGTACTTC
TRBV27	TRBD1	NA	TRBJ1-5	CASRDRGDALSNQPQHF	TGTGCCAGCCGAGACAGGGGCGATGCTCTTAGCAATCAGCCCCAGCATTTT
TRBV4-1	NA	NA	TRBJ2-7	CASSPSRGSYEQYF	TGCGCCAGCAGCCCTAGTAGGGGATCCTACGAGCAGTACTTC
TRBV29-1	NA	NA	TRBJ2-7	CSVEDTYGRGYEQYF	TGCAGCGTTGAAGATACGTATGGCAGGGGCTACGAGCAGTACTTC
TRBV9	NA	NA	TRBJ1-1	CASSPQPGGATEAFF	TGTGCCAGCAGCCCCCAGCCCGGGGGAGCCACTGAAGCTTTCTTT
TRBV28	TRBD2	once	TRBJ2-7	CASTTSGVYEQYF	TGTGCCAGCACGACTAGCGGTGTTTACGAGCAGTACTTC
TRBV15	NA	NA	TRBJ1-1	CATSTGESTEAFF	TGTGCCACCAGCACCGGAGAGTCCACTGAAGCTTTCTTT
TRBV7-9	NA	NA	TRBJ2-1	CASSHTSGEQFF	TGTGCCAGCAGTCATACATCAGGGGAGCAGTTCTTC
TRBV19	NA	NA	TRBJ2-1	CASSSVIGERMIHEQFF	TGTGCCAGTAGTTCCGTCATCGGAGAGCGGATGATCCATGAGCAGTTCTTC
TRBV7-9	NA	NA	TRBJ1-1	CASSFNSPNTEAFF	TGTGCCAGCAGCTTCAACAGCCCTAACACTGAAGCTTTCTTT
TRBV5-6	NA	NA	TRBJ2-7	CASSNPRGFSYEQYF	TGTGCCAGCAGCAATCCGAGGGGGTTCTCCTACGAGCAGTACTTC
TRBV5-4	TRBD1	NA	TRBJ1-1	CASSFGQGAGTEAFF	TGTGCCAGCAGCTTCGGGCAGGGGGCTGGGACTGAAGCTTTCTTT
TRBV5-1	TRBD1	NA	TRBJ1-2	CASSPTGERGYTF	TGCGCCAGCAGCCCGACAGGGGAGCGTGGCTACACCTTC
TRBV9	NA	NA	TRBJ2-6	CASSADRDDSGANVLTF	TGTGCCAGCAGCGCGGACAGAGATGACTCTGGGGCCAACGTCCTGACTTTC
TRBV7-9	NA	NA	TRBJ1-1	CSSSSTGWDTEAFF	TGTTCCAGCAGCTCGACAGGTTGGGACACTGAAGCTTTCTTT
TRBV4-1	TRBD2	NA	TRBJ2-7	CASSQAPGGSYEQYF	TGCGCCAGCAGCCAAGCGCCGGGAGGATCCTACGAGCAGTACTTC